These 9 T cell receptor beta chains were all obtained from the same sample, sequenced in a study of blood T cell repertoires in COVID-19. Some clones are missing from TCRdb's copy, which holds only in-frame ones; the method was immunoSEQ multiplex PCR. In the table there are 110,000 to 150,000 clones, 81% of which are singletons. The sample comprised peripheral blood. The receptors were gathered from a human donor in a cohort sampled during active COVID-19.

The chain joins TRBV4-3 to TRBJ2-6, with 8 positions matching TRBD1. From germline, CDR1 is LGHNA and CDR2 YSLEER. Trimming removed 0 bases from V and 5 bases from J; junction bases left unmatched: 6. The CDR3 runs to 17 residues. This CDR3 is CASSQDPRTGRANVLTF. In DNA, the CDR3 is TGCGCCAGCAGCCAAGATCCAAGGACAGGGAGGGCCAACGTCCTGACTTTC.

This chain connects TRBV6-2 or TRBV6-3 to TRBJ2-1; 12 bases align to TRBD2. The CDR3 covers 16 residues. Losses at the gene ends were 6 bases for V and 8 bases for J; bases not matched to a gene: 11. CDR1 is MNHEY, CDR2 SVGEGT, per germline. CDR3 sequence (DNA): TGTGCCAGCAGCTCACAACCGGGACTAGCGGGCGATGAGCAGTTCTTC. Its protein is CASSSQPGLAGDEQFF.

The chain employs TRBV25-1 and TRBJ1-6, with TRBD1 identical over 9 bases. CDR1 and CDR2 (germline): MGHDK, SYGVNS. This CDR3 contains 17 residues. V shed 7 bases, J shed 10 bases, and the junction held 17 bases outside the gene matches. CDR3 sequence reads: CASTLLLRDRERSPLHF. The CDR3 nucleotides are TGTGCCAGCACCCTACTACTCCGGGACAGGGAGAGGTCACCCCTCCACTTT.

The J gene is TRBJ2-3, the V gene TRBV5-4, with 7 nucleotides matching TRBD2. Per germline, CDR1 SGHNT and CDR2 YYREEE (reference sequence). The CDR3 covers 15 residues. After removal of 2 bases from V and 4 bases from J, the junction contained 7 bases not matched to a gene. DNA of the CDR3: TGTGCCAGCAGCTTTAAGCGGGGAGGGCCAGATACGCAGTATTTT. It is translated as CASSFKRGGPDTQYF. Based on the CDR3 plus reference TRBV5-4 and TRBJ2-3, the full variable domain is ETGVTQSPTHLIKTRGQQVTLRCSSQSGHNTVSWYQQALGQGPQFIFQYYREEENGRGNFPPRFSGLQFPNYSSELNVNALELDDSALYLCASSFKRGGPDTQYFGPGTRLTVL.

V usage is TRBV5-1 and J usage is TRBJ2-1; 12 bases are a match to TRBD2. In germline, CDR1 is SGHRS, CDR2 YFSETQ. The CDR3 length is 13 residues. V lost 6 bases and J lost 9; bases outside the gene matches: 4. The CDR3 DNA is TGCGCCAGCAAGACTAGCGGGAGCGTTGAGCAGTTCTTC. Its protein product is CASKTSGSVEQFF.

The genes are TRBV7-2 and TRBJ2-1; 10 bases map to TRBD1. This CDR3 spans 15 amino acids. The J segment lost 8 bases and the V segment lost 1 base, leaving 5 bases of the junction unmatched. CDR1 and CDR2 (germline): SGHTA, FQGNSA. CDR3 in DNA: TGTGCCAGCAGCTTAGAGGGGACAGGGGAGGATGAGCAGTTCTTC. It yields the protein CASSLEGTGEDEQFF.

The chain uses TRBV4-1 and TRBJ2-1; 11 nucleotides agree with TRBD2. J was trimmed by 4 bases and V by 5 bases; bases with no gene match: 7. Germline V gives CDR1 MGHRA, CDR2 YSYEKL. The CDR3 sequence is 16 residues long. The CDR3 bases are TGCGCCAGCAGCTCACGGACTAGCGGGCAGTACAATGAGCAGTTCTTC. This gives the protein CASSSRTSGQYNEQFF.

This CDR3 reads CASSQDRDRGREQYF. The CDR3 region has the DNA TGCGCCAGCAGCCAAGATCGCGACAGGGGGCGAGAGCAGTACTTC. V is TRBV4-3 and J is TRBJ2-7; 10 bases are shared with TRBD1. The germline V gene encodes CDR1 LGHNA and CDR2 YSLEER. CDR3 length: 15 residues. Unmatched junction bases numbered 6, after V lost 0 bases and J lost 7 bases.

This clone was seen more than once but under ten times. The chain is built from TRBV19 and TRBJ1-5; 9 bases match TRBD1. Germline CDR1 reads LNHDA; CDR2 reads SQIVND (reference sequence). J was trimmed by 0 bases and V by 5 bases; bases with no gene match: 17. This CDR3 is built from 20 residues. The DNA for the CDR3 is TGTGCCAGTAGTCCCCCCCTTGGCGGGACAGGGCCTTATAGCAATCAGCCCCAGCATTTT. As protein: CASSPPLGGTGPYSNQPQHF. The full variable domain, rest sourced from reference TRBV19 and TRBJ1-5, is DGGITQSPKYLFRKEGQNVTLSCEQNLNHDAMYWYRQDPGQGLRLIYYSQIVNDFQKGDIAEGYSVSREKKESFPLTVTSAQKNPTAFYLCASSPPLGGTGPYSNQPQHFGDGTRLSIL.